Listed below are T cell receptor beta chains from one sample, sequenced in a study of T cells in Graves' hyperthyroidism and ophthalmopathy. TCRdb reanalysed the multiplex PCR reads using MiXCR and keeps one entry per CDR3 protein. Of over 450,000 distinct CDR3 sequences listed, over 15% are singletons. Material: blood. Every receptor here comes from a woman between 18 and 30 years old with Graves' ophthalmopathy. Each CDR3 is given with its conserved first and last residue.

CDR3: CASSGGTSNTGELFF; V: TRBV2; J: TRBJ2-2
CDR3: CASSPAHNEQYF; V: TRBV18; J: TRBJ2-7
CDR3: CSATLPGGDNYGYTF; V: TRBV20-1; J: TRBJ1-2
CDR3: CASSQGGGDPYNEQFF; V: TRBV5-6; J: TRBJ2-1
CDR3: CASSIRTGGPGTQYF; V: TRBV3-1; J: TRBJ2-5
CDR3: CASSLIGRGPGELFF; V: TRBV7-3; J: TRBJ2-2
CDR3: CASLGAFQYF; V: TRBV28; J: TRBJ2-5
CDR3: CASSDPSGGTPEAFF; V: TRBV3-1; J: TRBJ1-1
CDR3: CATSRSGTNNQPQHF; V: TRBV5-8; J: TRBJ1-5
CDR3: CASSFRGQGGTEQFF; V: TRBV28; J: TRBJ2-1
CDR3: CASSPLDREGFTQYF; V: TRBV27; J: TRBJ2-3
CDR3: CSARDRTAGNSYEQYF; V: TRBV20-1; J: TRBJ2-7
CDR3: CASSLSGTGWEGYTDTQYF; V: TRBV27; J: TRBJ2-3
CDR3: CASSTQSGGSSYEQYF; V: TRBV28; J: TRBJ2-7
CDR3: CASSSKRRTLPYEQYF; V: TRBV6-2/TRBV6-3; J: TRBJ2-7
CDR3: CSARDTTSGYNEQFF; V: TRBV20-1; J: TRBJ2-1
CDR3: CSAPSMGADTQYF; V: TRBV20-1; J: TRBJ2-3
CDR3: CAWRGSSGNTIYF; V: TRBV30; J: TRBJ1-3
CDR3: CASSYRAVGGSEQFF; V: TRBV6-2/TRBV6-3; J: TRBJ2-1
CDR3: CASSQGTGRYEQYF; V: TRBV7-2; J: TRBJ2-7
CDR3: CSVGLLNYNEQFF; V: TRBV29-1; J: TRBJ2-1
CDR3: CASSLEPRTEAFF; V: TRBV5-6; J: TRBJ1-1
CDR3: CASSLQDRGYEQYF; V: TRBV19; J: TRBJ2-7
CDR3: CAWRDSRYEQYF; V: TRBV30; J: TRBJ2-7
CDR3: CASSRSDLNTEAFF; V: TRBV19; J: TRBJ1-1
CDR3: CASSEALRGEKLFF; V: TRBV6-1; J: TRBJ1-4
CDR3: CAWSPKDTIREKLFF; V: TRBV30; J: TRBJ1-4
CDR3: CSASPRLAGGHEQFF; V: TRBV20-1; J: TRBJ2-1
CDR3: CASSSSVNSYNEQFF; V: TRBV7-2; J: TRBJ2-1
CDR3: CASSQDPLAAIAATGELFF; V: TRBV3-1; J: TRBJ2-2
CDR3: CASSLVADYEQYF; V: TRBV5-1; J: TRBJ2-7
CDR3: CASSEGDSNTEAFF; V: TRBV25-1; J: TRBJ1-1
CDR3: CASSLSRTMYF; V: TRBV12-3/TRBV12-4; J: TRBJ2-5
CDR3: CSAPGLAGPIDEQFF; V: TRBV20-1; J: TRBJ2-1
CDR3: CAITPKWGEASYTF; V: TRBV10-3; J: TRBJ1-2
CDR3: CASSPYLWTSGRGGETQYF; V: TRBV7-7; J: TRBJ2-5
CDR3: CASSQGLAGVLRPYEQYF; V: TRBV4-3; J: TRBJ2-7
CDR3: CASGWGLSRNYGYTF; V: TRBV28; J: TRBJ1-2